This TCR beta chain is drawn from a study of response to subunit inactivated influenza vaccine. General study findings and limits: Authors suggested that a seasonal influenza vaccination recruits few new T cells each time.

MiXCR, applied by TCRdb to the RT-PCR reads, yields one record per CDR3 protein. This sample yields hundreds of thousands of distinct CDR3 sequences, of which roughly 15% are seen a single time; 6.5% to 8% belongs to the top ten. Germline CDR1 reads MNHNS; CDR2 reads SASEGT. This CDR3 contains 14 residues. After removal of 6 bases from V and 4 bases from J, the junction contained 6 bases not matched to a gene. Remarks on this clonotype: Its specificity is unknown.

Sequenced material: PBMCs from blood, taken around 14 days before vaccination. The clonotype originates from a man aged 50 to 59 who received an inactivated influenza vaccine. V is TRBV6-1 and J is TRBJ2-1; 7 bases fit TRBD2. The CDR3 bases are TGTGCCAGCAGCGAGCGGGGAACATACAATGAGCAGTTCTTC. Its protein product is CASSERGTYNEQFF.